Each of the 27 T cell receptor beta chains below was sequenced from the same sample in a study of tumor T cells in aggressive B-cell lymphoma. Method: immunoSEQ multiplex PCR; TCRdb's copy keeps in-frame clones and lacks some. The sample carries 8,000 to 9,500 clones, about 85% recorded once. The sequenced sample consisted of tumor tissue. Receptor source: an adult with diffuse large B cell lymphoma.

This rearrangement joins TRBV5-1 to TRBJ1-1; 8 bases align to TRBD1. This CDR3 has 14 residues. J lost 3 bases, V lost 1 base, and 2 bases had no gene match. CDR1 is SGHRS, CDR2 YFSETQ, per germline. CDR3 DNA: TGCGCCAGCAGCTTGCAGGGGGCGTACACTGAAGCTTTCTTT. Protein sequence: CASSLQGAYTEAFF.

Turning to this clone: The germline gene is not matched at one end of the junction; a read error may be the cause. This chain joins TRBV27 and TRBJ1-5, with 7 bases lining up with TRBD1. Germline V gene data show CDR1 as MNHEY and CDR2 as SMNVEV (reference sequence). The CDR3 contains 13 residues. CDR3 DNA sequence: TGTGCCAGCAGCTGGGACAGCAATAAGCCCCAGCATTTT. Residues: CASSWDSNKPQHF.

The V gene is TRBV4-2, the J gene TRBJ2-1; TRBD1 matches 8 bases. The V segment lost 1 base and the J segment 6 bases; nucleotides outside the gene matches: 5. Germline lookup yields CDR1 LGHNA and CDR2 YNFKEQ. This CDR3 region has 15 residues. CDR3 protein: CASSQVRDRGNEQFF. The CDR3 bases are TGTGCCAGCAGCCAAGTCCGCGACAGGGGCAATGAGCAGTTCTTC.

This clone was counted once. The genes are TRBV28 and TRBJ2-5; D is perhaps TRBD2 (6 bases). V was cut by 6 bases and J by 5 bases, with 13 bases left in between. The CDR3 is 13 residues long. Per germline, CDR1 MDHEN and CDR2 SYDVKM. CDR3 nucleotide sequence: TGTGCCAGCAGACCCGGTGGGAGGGAGACCCAGTACTTC. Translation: CASRPGGRETQYF.

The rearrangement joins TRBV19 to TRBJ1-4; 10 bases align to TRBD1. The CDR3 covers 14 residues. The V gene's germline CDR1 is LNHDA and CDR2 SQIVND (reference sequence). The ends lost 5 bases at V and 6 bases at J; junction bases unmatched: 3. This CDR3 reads CASSAGTGDEKLFF. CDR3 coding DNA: TGTGCCAGTAGTGCCGGGACAGGGGATGAAAAACTGTTTTTT.

CDR3 in DNA: TGTGCCAGCAGCCCCCGGGAGGGGGGCCACTGGAACACCGGGGAGCTGTTTTTT. Its protein product is CASSPREGGHWNTGELFF. The V call is TRBV7-3, the J call TRBJ2-2; TRBD2 matches at 8 bases. Germline CDR1 reads SGHTA; CDR2 reads FQGTGA. The CDR3 is 18 residues long. Trimming at V came to 5 bases and at J to 1 base, leaving 12 bases not matched to a gene.

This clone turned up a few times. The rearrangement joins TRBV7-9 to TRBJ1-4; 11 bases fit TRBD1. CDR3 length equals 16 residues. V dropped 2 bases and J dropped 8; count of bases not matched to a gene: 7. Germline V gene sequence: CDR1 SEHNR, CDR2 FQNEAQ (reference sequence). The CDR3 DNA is TGTGCCAGCAGCTTAAACCCGGGACAGGGGGGCGAAAAACTGTTTTTT. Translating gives CASSLNPGQGGEKLFF.

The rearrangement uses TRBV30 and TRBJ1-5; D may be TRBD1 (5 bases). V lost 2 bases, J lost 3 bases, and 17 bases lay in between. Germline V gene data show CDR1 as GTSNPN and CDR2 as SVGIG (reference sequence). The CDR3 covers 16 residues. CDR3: CAWSSHTGSPNQPQHF. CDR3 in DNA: TGTGCCTGGAGTTCCCACACAGGCAGCCCCAATCAGCCCCAGCATTTT. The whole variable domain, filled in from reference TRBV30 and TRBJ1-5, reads SQTIHQWPATLVQPVGSPLSLECTVEGTSNPNLYWYRQAAGRGLQLLFYSVGIGQISSEVPQNLSASRPQDRQFILSSKKLLLSDSGFYLCAWSSHTGSPNQPQHFGDGTRLSIL.

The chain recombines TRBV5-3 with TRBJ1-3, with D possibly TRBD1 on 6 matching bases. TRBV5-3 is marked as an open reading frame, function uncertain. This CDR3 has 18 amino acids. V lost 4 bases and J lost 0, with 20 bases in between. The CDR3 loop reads CARSRTGGSVGSGNTIYF. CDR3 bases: TGTGCCAGAAGCCGTACGGGGGGCTCCGTCGGCTCTGGAAACACCATATATTTT.

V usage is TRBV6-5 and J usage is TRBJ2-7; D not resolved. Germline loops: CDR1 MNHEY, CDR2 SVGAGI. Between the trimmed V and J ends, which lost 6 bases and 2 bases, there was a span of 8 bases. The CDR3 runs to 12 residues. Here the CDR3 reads CASRTRAYEQYF. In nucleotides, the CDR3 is TGTGCCAGCAGAACTCGGGCCTACGAGCAGTACTTC.

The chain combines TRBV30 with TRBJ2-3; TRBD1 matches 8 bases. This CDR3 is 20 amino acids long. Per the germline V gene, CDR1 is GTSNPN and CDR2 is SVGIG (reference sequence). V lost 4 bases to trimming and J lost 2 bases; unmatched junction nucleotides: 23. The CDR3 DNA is TGTGCCTGGAACAAGCACGGGACAGGAAACTATATTTCGGACACAGATACGCAGTATTTT. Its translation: CAWNKHGTGNYISDTDTQYF.

The CDR3 reads CASSPYNRGTEAFF. The CDR3 bases are TGTGCCAGCTCCCCTTATAACAGGGGCACTGAAGCTTTCTTT. The chain couples TRBV18 to TRBJ1-1; 7 nucleotides agree with TRBD1. CDR3 length: 14 residues. Germline trimming cut 6 bases from V and 4 bases from J; bases unmatched to any gene: 8. Germline V lookup: CDR1 KGHSH, CDR2 LQKENI.

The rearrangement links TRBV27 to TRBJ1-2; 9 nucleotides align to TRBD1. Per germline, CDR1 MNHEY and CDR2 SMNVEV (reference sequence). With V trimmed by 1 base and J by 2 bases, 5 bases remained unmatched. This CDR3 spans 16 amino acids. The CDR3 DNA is TGTGCCAGCAGTTTATGGGGACAGGGCGGAAACTATGGCTACACCTTC. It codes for CASSLWGQGGNYGYTF.

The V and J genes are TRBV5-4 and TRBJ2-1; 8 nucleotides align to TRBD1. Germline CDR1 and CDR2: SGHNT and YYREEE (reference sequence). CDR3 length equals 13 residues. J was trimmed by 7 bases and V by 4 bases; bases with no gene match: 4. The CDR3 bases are TGTGCCAGCAGCCCCGACAGGGGAAATGAGCAGTTCTTC. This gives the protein CASSPDRGNEQFF.

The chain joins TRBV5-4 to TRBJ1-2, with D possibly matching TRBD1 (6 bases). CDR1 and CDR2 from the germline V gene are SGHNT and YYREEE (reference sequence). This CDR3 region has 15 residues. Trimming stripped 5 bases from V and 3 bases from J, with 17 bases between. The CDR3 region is CASRPRGGGHYGYTF. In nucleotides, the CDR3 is TGTGCCAGCAGACCCCGGGGGGGCGGGCACTATGGCTACACCTTC.

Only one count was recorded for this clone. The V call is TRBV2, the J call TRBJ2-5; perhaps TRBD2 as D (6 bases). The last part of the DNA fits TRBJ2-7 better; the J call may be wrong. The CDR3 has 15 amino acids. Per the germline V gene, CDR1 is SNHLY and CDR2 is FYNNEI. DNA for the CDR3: TGTGCCAGCAGTGAAAGTTCGCTAGCGAAACGCGAGCAGTACTTC. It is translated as CASSESSLAKREQYF.

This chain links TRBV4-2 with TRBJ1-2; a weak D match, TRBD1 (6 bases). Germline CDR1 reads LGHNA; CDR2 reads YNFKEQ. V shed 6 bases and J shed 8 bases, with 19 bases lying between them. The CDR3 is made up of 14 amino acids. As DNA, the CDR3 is TGTGCCAGCAGATACAGCAGGGGATTAGGGGGCTACACCTTC. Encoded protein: CASRYSRGLGGYTF.

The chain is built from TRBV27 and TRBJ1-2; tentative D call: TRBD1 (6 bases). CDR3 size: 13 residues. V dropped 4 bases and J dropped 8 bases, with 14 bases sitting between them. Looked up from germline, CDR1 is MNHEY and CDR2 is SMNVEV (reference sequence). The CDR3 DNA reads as TGTGCCAGCAGTTCGTCAGGGGCCGAAGGCTACACCTTC. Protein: CASSSSGAEGYTF.

The CDR3 nucleotides read TGTGCCAGCAGCCAACTACAGGTCTATGGCTACACCTTC. Encoded protein: CASSQLQVYGYTF. The chain employs TRBV5-6 and TRBJ1-2, with D possibly matching TRBD1 (5 bases). The CDR3 sequence is 13 residues long. Germline assignment: CDR1 SGHDT and CDR2 YYEEEE. The V end lost 4 bases, the J end lost 4 bases, and 11 bases lay between the germline ends. Variable domain in full (rest from reference TRBV5-6 and TRBJ1-2): DAGVTQSPTHLIKTRGQQVTLRCSPKSGHDTVSWYQQALGQGPQFIFQYYEEEERQRGNFPDRFSGHQFPNYSSELNVNALLLGDSALYLCASSQLQVYGYTFGSGTRLTVV.

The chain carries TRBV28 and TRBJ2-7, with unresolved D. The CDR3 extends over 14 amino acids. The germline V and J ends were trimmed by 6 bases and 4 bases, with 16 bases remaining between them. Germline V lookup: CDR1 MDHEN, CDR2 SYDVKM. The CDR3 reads CASSPYERGYEQYF. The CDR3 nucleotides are TGTGCCAGCAGCCCTTATGAGCGCGGATACGAGCAGTACTTC.

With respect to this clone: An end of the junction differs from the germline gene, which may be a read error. CDR3 in DNA: TGCGCCGGCAGCTTGACTAGCTCCTACAATGAGCAGTTCTTC. Encoded protein: CAGSLTSSYNEQFF. The genes are TRBV5-1 and TRBJ2-1; tentatively, D is TRBD2 (6 bases). The germline V gene has CDR1 SGHRS and CDR2 YFSETQ. This CDR3 is built from 14 residues.

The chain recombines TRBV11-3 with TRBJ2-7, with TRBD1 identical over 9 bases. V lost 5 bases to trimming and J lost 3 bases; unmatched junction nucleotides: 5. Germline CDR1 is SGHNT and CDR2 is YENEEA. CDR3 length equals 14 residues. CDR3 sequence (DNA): TGTGCCAGCAGCCCGCCGGACAGGGGCTACGAGCAGTACTTC. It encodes CASSPPDRGYEQYF.

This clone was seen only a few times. The CDR3 coding sequence is TGTGCCAGCAGTAGACAGGGGTCCCTCTATGGCTACACCTTC. The encoded protein is CASSRQGSLYGYTF. The chain carries TRBV27 and TRBJ1-2, with 8 bases identical to TRBD1. This CDR3 region has 14 residues. CDR1 is MNHEY and CDR2 is SMNVEV in the germline V gene (reference sequence). J gave up 4 bases and V 5 bases, and 6 bases lay outside the gene matches.

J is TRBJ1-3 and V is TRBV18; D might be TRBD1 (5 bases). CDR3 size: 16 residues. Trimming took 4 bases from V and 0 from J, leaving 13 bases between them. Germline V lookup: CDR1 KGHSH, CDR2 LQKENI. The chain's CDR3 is CASSLPGVSSGNTIYF. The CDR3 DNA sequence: TGTGCCAGCTCACTTCCGGGGGTTAGCTCTGGAAACACCATATATTTT.

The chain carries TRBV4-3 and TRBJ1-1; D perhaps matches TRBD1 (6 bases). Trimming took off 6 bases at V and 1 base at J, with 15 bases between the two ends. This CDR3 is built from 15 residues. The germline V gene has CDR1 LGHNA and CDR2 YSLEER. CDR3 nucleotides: TGCGCCAGCAGGGGAAGCCTGACAGGGAACACTGAAGCTTTCTTT. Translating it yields CASRGSLTGNTEAFF.

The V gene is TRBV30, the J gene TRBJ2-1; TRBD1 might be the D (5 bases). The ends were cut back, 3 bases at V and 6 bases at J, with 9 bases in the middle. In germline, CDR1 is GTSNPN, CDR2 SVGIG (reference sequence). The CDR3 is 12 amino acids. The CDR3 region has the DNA TGTGCCTGGAGCACCCAGGGCAATGAGCAGTTCTTC. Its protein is CAWSTQGNEQFF. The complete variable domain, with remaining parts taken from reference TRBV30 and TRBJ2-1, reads SQTIHQWPATLVQPVGSPLSLECTVEGTSNPNLYWYRQAAGRGLQLLFYSVGIGQISSEVPQNLSASRPQDRQFILSSKKLLLSDSGFYLCAWSTQGNEQFFGPGTRLTVL.

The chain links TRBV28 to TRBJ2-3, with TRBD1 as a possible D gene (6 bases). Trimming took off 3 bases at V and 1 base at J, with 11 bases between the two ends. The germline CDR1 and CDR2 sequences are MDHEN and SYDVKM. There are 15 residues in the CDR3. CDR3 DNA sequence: TGTGCCAGCAGTTTCGTCCGACAGGGCACAGATACGCAGTATTTT. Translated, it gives CASSFVRQGTDTQYF.